This T cell receptor (beta chain) emerged from a study of T cell responses to AZD1222 COVID-19 vaccine (dated by TCRdb to the early 2020s). Study-level background: AZD1222 recipients given second doses at about 4 weeks or at about 12 weeks were pooled, since spike-specific TCR depth and breadth were not found to differ between the two schedules. TCR sequencing was performed for about 240 trial participants, of whom around 200 were given two doses of AZD1222 and some 25 were given two doses of MenACWY control vaccine. Trial participants were enrolled into age subgroups of 18-55, 56-69 and 70-plus years, which contained roughly 150, 30 and 60 TCR-sequenced participants, respectively.

The CDR3 regions of human TCRbeta chains were analyzed by immunosequencing. The paper's data handling went like this. TCRs in the repertoires were matched against a reference library of SARS-CoV-2-specific TCRs that had been generated with the MIRA antigen-specificity platform. Breadth meant the fraction of unique TCRs that were SARS-CoV-2-associated, whereas depth meant the fraction of total T cells that were SARS-CoV-2-associated. Each spike-specific TCR was assigned to its reactive spike region and to a CD4 or CD8 class using the MIRA data. Log10-transformed breadth and depth values were compared by one-way ANOVA with Sidak's multiple comparisons tests. TCRdb mirrors the immuneACCESS table, restricted to in-frame sequences. Some clones are absent from its copies; in checked studies, under half trace to an unresolved V gene, and the reason for the others is unknown. D and trimming come from the DNA, and the V and J calls and clone size come from that table. The sample data list around 89,000 clones, and around 86% of these were observed just once. The top ten hold roughly a tenth of the sample.

V gives up 3 bases and J gives up 3 bases, and the segment between their germline ends measures 5 bases. The germline V gene supplies CDR1 KGHSH and CDR2 LQKENI. The CDR3 numbers 13 residues from cysteine through phenylalanine. CDR3 DNA only is kept here, 39 bases in frame from base 1. This specimen's time point label, interpreted: baseline before first vaccination. Samples from vaccinated people were obtained from the UK trials COV001 and COV002, which included a single-blind randomized controlled phase 2/3 trial of AZD1222 (ChAdOx1 nCoV-19) in healthy adults. Trial participant PBMC samples were collected at day 0 and day 28 after the second dose for TCRbeta chain sequencing. Concerning this clone: The clone's antigen remains unknown. One base away there is no much larger clone; base qualities are not given.

Overall results and qualifications from the work: Because no day 14 peak-response samples were available, repertoires were characterized only after the peak T cell response. Conclusions about previously exposed vaccinees are limited because only a handful of AZD1222 recipients were SARS-CoV-2 seropositive at baseline. Vaccine-associated CD4 TCRs spanned the whole spike protein, with dominant responses in regions 160-218 and 743-854. Participants were mostly white British and included more females than males, and it was suggested by the authors that clonal diversity may have been underestimated. In the small 56-69-year group, the increase in depth fell short of significance, most likely because of low power. Reportedly, almost half of the unique spike-specific TCRs recognized epitopes lying outside the regions that are mutated in the B.1.351 and B.1.1.7 variants. After two AZD1222 doses, spike-specific TCR breadth and depth were significantly higher than at day 0 and than in MenACWY recipients.

The source was peripheral blood, collected on day 0 of AZD1222 vaccination. The receptor chain draws on TRBV18 and TRBJ2-2; no confident D gene assignment can be made. The TCR originated in an adult in good health. The sequenced DNA is TGTGCCAGCTCACCGCCCGACACCGGGGAGCTGTTTTTT. This codes for CASSPPDTGELFF.